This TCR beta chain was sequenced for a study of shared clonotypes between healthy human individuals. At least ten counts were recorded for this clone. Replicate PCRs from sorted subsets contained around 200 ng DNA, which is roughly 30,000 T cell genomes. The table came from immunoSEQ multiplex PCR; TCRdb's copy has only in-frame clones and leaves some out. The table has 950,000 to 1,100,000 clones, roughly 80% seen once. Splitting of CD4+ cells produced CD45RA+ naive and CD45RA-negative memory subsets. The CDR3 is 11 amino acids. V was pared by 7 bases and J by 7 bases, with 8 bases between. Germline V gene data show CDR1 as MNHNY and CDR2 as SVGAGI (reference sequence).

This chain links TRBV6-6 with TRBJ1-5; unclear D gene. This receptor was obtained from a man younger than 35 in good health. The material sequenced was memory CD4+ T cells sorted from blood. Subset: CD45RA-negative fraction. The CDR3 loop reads CASNQGQPQHF. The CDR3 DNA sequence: TGTGCCAGCAACCAAGGGCAGCCCCAGCATTTT.